Listed here are 26 T cell receptor beta chains from one sample, sequenced in a study of early T cells in non-severe SARS-CoV-2 infection. Using its own MiXCR run on the 5' RACE reads, TCRdb lists one record per CDR3 protein. The table includes over 30,000 distinct CDR3 sequences, around 4.6% detected once. Sequenced sample: whole blood. Receptors originate from an adult who was a healthcare worker with PCR-confirmed SARS-CoV-2 infection or an uninfected control (not recorded which).

This clonotype was recorded at least ten times. The chain couples TRBV20-1 to TRBJ2-1, with D unresolved. The V end was cut by 3 bases, the J end by 4 bases, with 10 bases between. CDR3 length: 13 residues. The germline CDR1 and CDR2 sequences are DFQATT and SNEGSKA (reference sequence). CDR3 protein: CSASKRNYNEQFF. The CDR3 DNA is TGCAGTGCTAGCAAGAGGAATTACAATGAGCAGTTCTTC.

This clonotype came up many times. This rearrangement joins TRBV6-5 to TRBJ1-5; D is possibly TRBD1 (6 bases). The CDR3 is 14 amino acids. The germline gives CDR1 MNHEY, CDR2 SVGAGI. V dropped 0 bases and J dropped 5 bases, with 8 bases sitting between them. CDR3 nucleotide sequence: TGTGCCAGCAGTTACTCGACAGGTTATCAGCCCCAGCATTTT. It encodes CASSYSTGYQPQHF.

This clonotype was recorded many times. The chain uses TRBV2 and TRBJ1-5; possibly TRBD1 for D (5 bases). The V gene's germline CDR1 is SNHLY and CDR2 FYNNEI. This CDR3 has 15 amino acids. Trimming took 3 bases from V and 3 from J, leaving 12 bases between them. CDR3 sequence reads: CASSDAWGNNQPQHF. The CDR3 DNA reads as TGTGCCAGCAGTGACGCTTGGGGCAACAATCAGCCCCAGCATTTT.

This clonotype was counted only a few times. The V and J genes are TRBV5-1 and TRBJ2-5; 8 bases are a match to TRBD1. Looked up from germline, CDR1 is SGHRS and CDR2 is YFSETQ. CDR3 length: 14 amino acids. Losses at the gene ends were 4 bases for V and 2 bases for J; bases not matched to a gene: 4. The CDR3 nucleotides read TGCGCCAGCAGCCCGGGACAGGTTCAAGAGACCCAGTACTTC. This gives the protein CASSPGQVQETQYF. Complete variable domain (other parts from reference TRBV5-1 and TRBJ2-5): KAGVTQTPRYLIKTRGQQVTLSCSPISGHRSVSWYQQTPGQGLQFLFEYFSETQRNKGNFPGRFSGRQFSNSRSEMNVSTLELGDSALYLCASSPGQVQETQYFGPGTRLLVL.

Worth noting for this clonotype: One end of the junction does not line up with germline, which may come from a read error. The chain has TRBV2 and TRBJ1-3; 9 positions agree with TRBD1. CDR1 is SNHLY and CDR2 is FYNNEI in the germline V gene. The length of the CDR3 is 18 residues. The CDR3 protein is CASSHTGGEPHSENTIYF. The CDR3 DNA follows: TGTGCCAGCAGTCACACAGGGGGCGAGCCTCACTCTGAAAACACCATATATTTT.

The chain recombines TRBV7-6 with TRBJ2-3; 8 nucleotides match TRBD2. The CDR3 covers 16 residues. Germline V gene sequence: CDR1 SGHVS, CDR2 FNYEAQ. Trimming at V came to 1 base and at J to 3 bases, leaving 6 bases not matched to a gene. In DNA form, the CDR3 reads TGTGCCAGCAGCTTAGGCTCGGGACTAGTAACAGATACGCAGTATTTT. Translation gives CASSLGSGLVTDTQYF. Looking up the rest from reference TRBV7-6 and TRBJ2-3 gives the full variable domain: GAGVSQSPRYKVTKRGQDVALRCDPISGHVSLYWYRQALGQGPEFLTYFNYEAQQDKSGLPNDRFSAERPEGSISTLTIQRTEQRDSAMYRCASSLGSGLVTDTQYFGPGTRLTVL.

This clonotype has only a few counts. V and J are TRBV15 and TRBJ1-1; the D gene is possibly TRBD1 (6 bases). Germline values: CDR1 LNHNV, CDR2 YYDKDF (reference sequence). V lost 5 bases, J lost 1 base, and 14 bases lay in between. This CDR3 comprises 15 residues. CDR3 bases: TGTGCCACCAGCCCAACGGCGGGGGCGAACACTGAAGCTTTCTTT. Its protein is CATSPTAGANTEAFF.

This clonotype has at least ten counts. V is TRBV12-3 or TRBV12-4 and J is TRBJ1-2; D possibly corresponds to TRBD1 (5 bases). V dropped 2 bases and J dropped 4 bases, with 8 bases sitting between them. The CDR3 spans 13 residues. CDR3 coding DNA: TGTGCCAGCAGTTTACAGGGAGGCTATGGCTACACCTTC. Residues: CASSLQGGYGYTF.

This clonotype has at least ten counts. The V call is TRBV2, the J call TRBJ2-5; 8 positions agree with TRBD2. Trimming took 4 bases from V and 4 from J; bases not matched to a gene: 8. CDR1 SNHLY and CDR2 FYNNEI come from the germline V gene. The CDR3 has 15 amino acids. CDR3 bases: TGTGCCAGCAGTGCCCGGGGACTAGACCCAGAGACCCAGTACTTC. This sequence encodes CASSARGLDPETQYF.

This clonotype was seen at least ten times. This chain joins TRBV27 and TRBJ1-5; no reliable D call. V was trimmed by 2 bases and J by 6 bases, leaving 11 bases between them. CDR1 is MNHEY and CDR2 is SMNVEV in the germline V gene (reference sequence). The CDR3 sequence is 14 residues long. This CDR3 reads CASSLDGESQPQHF. CDR3 nucleotides: TGTGCCAGCAGTTTAGACGGGGAGAGTCAGCCCCAGCATTTT.

This clonotype appeared many times. J is TRBJ2-5 and V is TRBV11-3; D unresolved. Germline assignment: CDR1 SGHNT and CDR2 YENEEA. V lost 1 base to trimming and J lost 1 base, with 4 bases between them. CDR3 length: 13 residues. The CDR3 sequence is CASSLGAQETQYF. CDR3 DNA: TGTGCCAGCAGCTTAGGGGCCCAAGAGACCCAGTACTTC.

The J gene is TRBJ1-6, the V gene TRBV18; TRBD1 is a possible D gene (5 bases). V dropped 2 bases and J dropped 4 bases, with 9 bases sitting between them. The CDR3 spans 15 residues. Germline CDR1 reads KGHSH; CDR2 reads LQKENI. CDR3: CASSPGAPYNSPLHF. The CDR3 coding sequence is TGTGCCAGCTCACCAGGGGCTCCATATAATTCACCCCTCCACTTT.

This clonotype was seen at least ten times. V usage is TRBV29-1 and J usage is TRBJ2-2, with D possibly matching TRBD1 (6 bases). CDR1 and CDR2 from the germline V gene are SQVTM and ANQGSEA. The CDR3 contains 13 residues. Trimming took 6 bases from V and 0 from J, leaving 8 bases between them. The chain's CDR3 is CSVDRANTGELFF. In DNA form, the CDR3 reads TGCAGCGTGGACAGAGCGAACACCGGGGAGCTGTTTTTT.

CDR3 amino acids: CSAGDYYNEQFF. The CDR3 bases are TGCAGTGCTGGCGACTACTACAATGAGCAGTTCTTC. The V call is TRBV20-1, the J call TRBJ2-1, with D possibly being TRBD2 (5 bases). The CDR3 has 12 residues. Germline values: CDR1 DFQATT, CDR2 SNEGSKA (reference sequence). V was clipped by 5 bases and J by 3 bases, with 8 bases between them.

This clonotype showed up many times. V gene TRBV7-2 combines with J gene TRBJ1-5; D may be TRBD1 (5 bases). Trimming left V 4 bases short and J 4 bases short, with 8 bases between. The CDR3 has 13 amino acids. Germline V gene sequence: CDR1 SGHTA, CDR2 FQGNSA. DNA of the CDR3: TGTGCCAGCAGCTCTGGGGGAAATCAGCCCCAGCATTTT. It is translated as CASSSGGNQPQHF.

This clonotype has ten or more counts. CDR3 residues: CASHTLGTTYEQYF. CDR3 DNA: TGTGCCAGCCACACGCTTGGGACCACCTACGAGCAGTACTTC. The rearrangement joins TRBV6-1 to TRBJ2-7, with D perhaps being TRBD1 or TRBD2 (5 bases each). Germline values: CDR1 MNHNS, CDR2 SASEGT. The V gene lost 8 bases and the J gene lost 2 bases, with 16 bases spanning the gap. This CDR3 region has 14 residues.

This clonotype has ten or more counts. The rearrangement uses TRBV3-1 and TRBJ1-2; tentatively, D is TRBD1 (6 bases). V was shortened by 6 bases and J by 0 bases, with 8 bases between the two germline ends. This CDR3 has 13 amino acids. Germline assignment: CDR1 LGHDT and CDR2 YNNKEL (reference sequence). The CDR3 DNA sequence: TGTGCCAGCAGTCGACAGGCTAACTATGGCTACACCTTC. Protein product: CASSRQANYGYTF.

The rearrangement links TRBV11-3 to TRBJ1-1; TRBD1 might be the D (6 bases). The germline CDR1 and CDR2 sequences are SGHNT and YENEEA. The CDR3 spans 13 residues. V was pared by 2 bases and J by 4 bases, with 8 bases between. This chain's CDR3 is CASSLRGGTEAFF. For the CDR3, the DNA is TGTGCCAGCAGCTTAAGAGGGGGCACTGAAGCTTTCTTT. Complete variable domain (other parts from reference TRBV11-3 and TRBJ1-1): EAGVVQSPRYKIIEKKQPVAFWCNPISGHNTLYWYLQNLGQGPELLIRYENEEAVDDSQLPKDRFSAERLKGVDSTLKIQPAELGDSAVYLCASSLRGGTEAFFGQGTRLTVV.

In its sample, this clonotype was seen many times. The V call is TRBV20-1, the J call TRBJ1-5; D is perhaps TRBD1 (5 bases). This CDR3 is built from 13 residues. Germline V gives CDR1 DFQATT, CDR2 SNEGSKA (reference sequence). V lost 3 bases and J 5 bases, leaving 11 bases between the germline ends. The DNA of the CDR3 is TGCAGTGCTAGTCTCGGGGGGGATCAGCCCCAGCATTTT. The encoded protein is CSASLGGDQPQHF.

The table lists this clonotype with a few counts. V is TRBV11-2 and J is TRBJ1-6; D is perhaps TRBD1 (5 bases). The V gene's germline CDR1 is SGHAT and CDR2 FQNNGV. CDR3 size: 15 residues. V lost 1 base, J lost 5 bases, and 9 bases lay in between. CDR3 nucleotide sequence: TGTGCCAGCAGCTTAGGCGGGACGGATAATTCACCCCTCCACTTT. It is translated as CASSLGGTDNSPLHF. The full variable domain, completed using reference TRBV11-2 and TRBJ1-6, is EAGVAQSPRYKIIEKRQSVAFWCNPISGHATLYWYQQILGQGPKLLIQFQNNGVVDDSQLPKDRFSAERLKGVDSTLKIQPAKLEDSAVYLCASSLGGTDNSPLHFGNGTRLTVT.

In this sample, this clonotype turned up a few times. V is TRBV30 and J is TRBJ1-2; D perhaps matches TRBD1 (5 bases). V was trimmed by 4 bases and J by 7 bases, leaving 13 bases between them. Germline CDR1 and CDR2: GTSNPN and SVGIG (reference sequence). This CDR3 spans 12 amino acids. CDR3 loop: CAWMGVRPGYTF. The CDR3 bases are TGTGCCTGGATGGGGGTCAGGCCTGGCTACACCTTC.

The chain carries TRBV9 and TRBJ2-1; 7 bases match TRBD2. Trimming took 0 bases from V and 10 from J; bases not matched to a gene: 10. Germline CDR1 reads SGDLS; CDR2 reads YYNGEE. This CDR3 is 15 amino acids long. The chain's CDR3 is CASSVVGTNPMEQFF. CDR3 DNA: TGTGCCAGCAGCGTAGTGGGGACTAATCCTATGGAGCAGTTCTTC.

In this sample, this clonotype turned up many times. This chain connects TRBV27 to TRBJ2-1, with 10 bases matching TRBD1. Germline lookup yields CDR1 MNHEY and CDR2 SMNVEV (reference sequence). The CDR3 extends over 13 amino acids. Losses at the gene ends were 5 bases for V and 10 bases for J; bases not matched to a gene: 5. The CDR3 nucleotides read TGTGCCAGCAGTAGAGACAGGGGGCTCGAGCAGTTCTTC. This codes for CASSRDRGLEQFF.

This clonotype occurred many times. The rearrangement links TRBV5-1 to TRBJ1-5; 9 bases fit TRBD1. The V segment lost 4 bases and the J segment 2 bases; nucleotides outside the gene matches: 4. The CDR3 has 15 amino acids. Germline CDR1 and CDR2: SGHRS and YFSETQ. Here the CDR3 DNA reads TGCGCCAGCAGCCCCACAGGGGGCGGCAATCAGCCCCAGCATTTT. It yields the protein CASSPTGGGNQPQHF.

The table lists this clonotype with many counts. The chain links TRBV7-9 to TRBJ2-7, with D possibly matching TRBD1 (5 bases). Germline loops: CDR1 SEHNR, CDR2 FQNEAQ (reference sequence). Deletions cut 6 bases from V and 3 bases from J, with 12 bases between. The CDR3 is 13 residues long. CDR3 region: CASRPGQNYEQYF. The CDR3 DNA sequence: TGTGCCAGCAGACCCGGACAAAACTACGAGCAGTACTTC.

This clonotype was observed a few times. The chain links TRBV3-1 to TRBJ2-3, with 10 positions matching TRBD1. After removal of 6 bases from V and 3 bases from J, the junction contained 6 bases not matched to a gene. Germline CDR1 and CDR2: LGHDT and YNNKEL (reference sequence). CDR3 length: 15 amino acids. CDR3 loop: CASRPDRGKTDTQYF. The CDR3 bases are TGTGCCAGCAGACCGGACAGGGGGAAGACAGATACGCAGTATTTT.